This T cell receptor (beta chain) originates from a study of OX40 agonist ivuxolimab in advanced cancers. Study-wide context: Every patient in dose escalation had hepatocellular carcinoma, melanoma, renal cell or head and neck cancer. With a range of 23 to 79, age averaged approximately 54 years, and about 82% were male. Broader study findings: Average numbers of expanded clones were greater in CD8+ T cells than in CD4+.

Regarding this clone: The antigen is unknown.

CDR3 size: 15 residues. Germline assignment: CDR1 MNHNS and CDR2 SASEGT. V was pared by 6 bases and J by 3 bases, with 6 bases of the junction left unmatched. Patients were ineligible given autoimmune disease history or systemic immunosuppression. Data came from immunoSEQ multiplex PCR; TCRdb stores just in-frame clones and leaves some out. The table records more than 55,000 clones, about 83% of them present only once. This receptor was obtained from an adult with an advanced solid tumor such as melanoma, head and neck, liver or kidney cancer. Sequences were derived from CD4+ or CD8+ T cells sorted from blood, sampled in a trial of the OX40 agonist ivuxolimab. This chain connects TRBV6-1 to TRBJ2-2; 8 bases match TRBD1. The CDR3 spells CASRDQGAYTGELFF. The CDR3 nucleotides read TGTGCCAGCAGGGACCAGGGGGCGTACACCGGGGAGCTGTTTTTT.